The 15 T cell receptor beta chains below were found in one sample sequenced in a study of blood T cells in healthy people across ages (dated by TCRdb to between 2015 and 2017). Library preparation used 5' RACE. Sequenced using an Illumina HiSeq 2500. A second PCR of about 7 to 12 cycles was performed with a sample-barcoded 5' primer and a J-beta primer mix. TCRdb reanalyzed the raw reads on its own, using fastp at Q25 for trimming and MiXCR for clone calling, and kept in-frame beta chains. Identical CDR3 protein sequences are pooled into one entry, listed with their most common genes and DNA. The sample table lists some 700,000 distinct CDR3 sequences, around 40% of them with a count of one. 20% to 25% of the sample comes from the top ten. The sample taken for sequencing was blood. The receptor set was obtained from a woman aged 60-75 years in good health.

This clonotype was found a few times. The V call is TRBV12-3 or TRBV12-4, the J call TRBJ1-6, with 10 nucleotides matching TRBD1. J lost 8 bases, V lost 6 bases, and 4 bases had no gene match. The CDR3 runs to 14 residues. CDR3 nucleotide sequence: TGTGCCAGCAGGGGACAGGGGCAAGATTCACCCCTCCACTTT. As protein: CASRGQGQDSPLHF.

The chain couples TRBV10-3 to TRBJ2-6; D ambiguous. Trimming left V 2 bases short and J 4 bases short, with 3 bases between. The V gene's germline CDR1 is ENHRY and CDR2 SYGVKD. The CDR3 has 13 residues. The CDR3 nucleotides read TGTGCCATCAGTGAGGTCGGGGCCAACGTCCTGACTTTC. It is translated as CAISEVGANVLTF.

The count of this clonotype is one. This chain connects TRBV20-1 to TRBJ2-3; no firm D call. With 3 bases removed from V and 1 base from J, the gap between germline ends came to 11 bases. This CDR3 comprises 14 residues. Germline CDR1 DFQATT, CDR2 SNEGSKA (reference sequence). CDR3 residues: CSASSRSGTDTQYF. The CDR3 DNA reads TGCAGTGCTAGTTCTAGATCGGGCACAGATACGCAGTATTTT.

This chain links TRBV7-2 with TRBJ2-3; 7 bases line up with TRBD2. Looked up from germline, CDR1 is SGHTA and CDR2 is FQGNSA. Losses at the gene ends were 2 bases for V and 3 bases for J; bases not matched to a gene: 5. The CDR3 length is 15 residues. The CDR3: CASSLYGRLTDTQYF. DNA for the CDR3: TGTGCCAGCAGCTTATACGGGAGGTTAACAGATACGCAGTATTTT.

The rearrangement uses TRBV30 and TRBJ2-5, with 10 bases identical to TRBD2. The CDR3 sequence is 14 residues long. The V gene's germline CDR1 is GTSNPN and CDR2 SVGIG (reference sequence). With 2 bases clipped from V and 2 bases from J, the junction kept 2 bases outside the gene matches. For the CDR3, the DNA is TGTGCCTGGAGTCTACTAGCGGGACAAGAGACCCAGTACTTC. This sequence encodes CAWSLLAGQETQYF.

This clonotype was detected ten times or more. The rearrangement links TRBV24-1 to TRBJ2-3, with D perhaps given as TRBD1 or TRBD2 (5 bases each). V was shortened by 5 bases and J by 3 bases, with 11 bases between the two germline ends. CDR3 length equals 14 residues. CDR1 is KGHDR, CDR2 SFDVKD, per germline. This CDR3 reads CATSGGSWTDTQYF. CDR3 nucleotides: TGTGCCACCAGTGGGGGGTCTTGGACAGATACGCAGTATTTT.

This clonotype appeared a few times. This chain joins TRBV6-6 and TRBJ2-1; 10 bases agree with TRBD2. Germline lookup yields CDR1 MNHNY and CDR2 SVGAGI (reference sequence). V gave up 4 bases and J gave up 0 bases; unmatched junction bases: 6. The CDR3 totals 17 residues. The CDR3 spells CASSSHSGRSSYNEQFF. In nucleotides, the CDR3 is TGTGCCAGCAGTTCCCATAGCGGGAGGAGCTCCTACAATGAGCAGTTCTTC.

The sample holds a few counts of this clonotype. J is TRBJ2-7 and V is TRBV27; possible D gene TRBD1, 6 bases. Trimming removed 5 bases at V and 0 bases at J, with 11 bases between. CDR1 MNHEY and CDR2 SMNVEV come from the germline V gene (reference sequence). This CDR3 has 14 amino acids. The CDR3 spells CASSPTGYSYEQYF. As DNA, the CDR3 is TGTGCCAGCAGTCCCACAGGGTACTCCTACGAGCAGTACTTC.

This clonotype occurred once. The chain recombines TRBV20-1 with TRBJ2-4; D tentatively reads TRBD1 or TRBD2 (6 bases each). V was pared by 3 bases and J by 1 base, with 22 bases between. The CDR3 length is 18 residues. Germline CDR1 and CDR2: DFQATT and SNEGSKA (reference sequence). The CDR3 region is CSASRSSGGPVAKNIQYF. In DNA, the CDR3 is TGCAGTGCTAGTCGTAGTAGTGGGGGGCCGGTGGCCAAAAACATTCAGTACTTC.

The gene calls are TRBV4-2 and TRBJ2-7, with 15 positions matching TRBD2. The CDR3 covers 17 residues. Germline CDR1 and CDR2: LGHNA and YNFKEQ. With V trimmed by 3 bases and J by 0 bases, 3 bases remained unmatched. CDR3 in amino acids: CASSQGTSGRSSYEQYF. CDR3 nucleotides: TGTGCCAGCAGCCAGGGGACTAGCGGGAGGAGCTCCTACGAGCAGTACTTC.

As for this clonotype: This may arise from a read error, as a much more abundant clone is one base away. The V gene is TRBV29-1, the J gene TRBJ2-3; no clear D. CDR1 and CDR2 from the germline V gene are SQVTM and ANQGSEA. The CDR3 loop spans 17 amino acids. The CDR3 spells CSVEAPLGQLSTDTLYF. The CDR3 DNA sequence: TGCAGCGTTGAAGCCCCTCTGGGTCAGCTTAGCACAGATACGCTGTATTTT.

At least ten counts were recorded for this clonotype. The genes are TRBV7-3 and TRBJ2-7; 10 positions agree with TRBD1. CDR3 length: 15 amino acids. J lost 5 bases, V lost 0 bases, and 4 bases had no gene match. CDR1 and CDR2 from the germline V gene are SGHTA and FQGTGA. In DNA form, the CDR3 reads TGTGCCAGCAGCTTAACGGGACAGGGGACGGACGAGCAGTACTTC. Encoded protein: CASSLTGQGTDEQYF.

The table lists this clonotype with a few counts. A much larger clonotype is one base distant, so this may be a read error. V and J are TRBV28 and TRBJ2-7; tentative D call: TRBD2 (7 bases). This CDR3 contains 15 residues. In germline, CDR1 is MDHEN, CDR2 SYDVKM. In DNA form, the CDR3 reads TGTGCCAGCAGTCGGGGGGCCCTGAGCTCCTACGAGCGGTACTTC. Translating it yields CASSRGALSSYERYF.

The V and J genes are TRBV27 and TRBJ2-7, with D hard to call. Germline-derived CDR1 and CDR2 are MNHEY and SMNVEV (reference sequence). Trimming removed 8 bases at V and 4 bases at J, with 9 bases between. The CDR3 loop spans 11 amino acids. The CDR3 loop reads CASADRYEQYF. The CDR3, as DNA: TGTGCCAGCGCCGACCGTTACGAGCAGTACTTC.

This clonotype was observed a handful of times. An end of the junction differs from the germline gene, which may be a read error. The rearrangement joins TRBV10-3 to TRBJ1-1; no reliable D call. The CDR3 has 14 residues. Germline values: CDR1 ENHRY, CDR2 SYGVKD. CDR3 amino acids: CAISQSERNTEAFF. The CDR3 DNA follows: TGTGCCATCAGTCAGTCCGAGAGGAACACTGAAGCTTTCTTT.